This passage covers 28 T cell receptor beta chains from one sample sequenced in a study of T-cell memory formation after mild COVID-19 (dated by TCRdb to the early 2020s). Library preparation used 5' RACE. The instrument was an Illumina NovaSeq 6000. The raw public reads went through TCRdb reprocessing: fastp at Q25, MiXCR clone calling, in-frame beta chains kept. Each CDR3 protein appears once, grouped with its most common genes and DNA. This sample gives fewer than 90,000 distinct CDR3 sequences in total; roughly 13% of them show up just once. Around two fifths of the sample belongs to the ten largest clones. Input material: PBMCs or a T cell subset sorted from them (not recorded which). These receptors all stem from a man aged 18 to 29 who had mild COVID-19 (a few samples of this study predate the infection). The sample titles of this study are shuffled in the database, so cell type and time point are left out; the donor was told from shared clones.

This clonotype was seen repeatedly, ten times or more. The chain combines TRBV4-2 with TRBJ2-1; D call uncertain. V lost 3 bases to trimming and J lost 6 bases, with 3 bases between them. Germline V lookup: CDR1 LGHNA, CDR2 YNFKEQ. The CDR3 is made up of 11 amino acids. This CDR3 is CASSQGNEQFF. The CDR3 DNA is TGTGCCAGCAGCCAGGGCAATGAGCAGTTCTTC.

CDR3 in amino acids: CASSQGVGSLESSYEQYV. CDR3 DNA: TGCGCCAGCAGCCAAGGGGTGGGGTCTCTGGAAAGCTCCTACGAGCAGTACGTC. This chain joins TRBV4-1 and TRBJ2-7; D unresolved. CDR1 and CDR2 from the germline V gene are MGHRA and YSYEKL. V was pared by 1 base and J by 0 bases, with 19 bases between. This CDR3 contains 18 residues.

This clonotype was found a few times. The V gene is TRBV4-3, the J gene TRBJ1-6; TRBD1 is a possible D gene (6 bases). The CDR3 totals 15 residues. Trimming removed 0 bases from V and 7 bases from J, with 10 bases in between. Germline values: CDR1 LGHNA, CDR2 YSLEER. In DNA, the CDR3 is TGCGCCAGCAGCCAAGACGGAGGGGGAAATTCACCCCTCCACTTT. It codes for CASSQDGGGNSPLHF.

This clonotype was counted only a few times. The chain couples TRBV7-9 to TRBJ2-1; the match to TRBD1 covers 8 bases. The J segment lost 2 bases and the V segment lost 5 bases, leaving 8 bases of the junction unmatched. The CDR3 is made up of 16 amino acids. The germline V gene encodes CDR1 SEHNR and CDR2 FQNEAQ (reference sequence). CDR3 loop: CASSPRTGPPYNEQFF. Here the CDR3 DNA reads TGTGCCAGCAGCCCCAGGACAGGGCCTCCCTACAATGAGCAGTTCTTC.

CDR3 in DNA: TGTGCCAGCAGCCCCCCACCCCCAGGGATTTTCTACGAGCAGTACTTC. Its translation: CASSPPPPGIFYEQYF. The chain employs TRBV7-9 and TRBJ2-7, with a weak D call TRBD1 (5 bases). Germline-derived CDR1 and CDR2 are SEHNR and FQNEAQ (reference sequence). This CDR3 has 16 amino acids. The V and J ends lost 5 bases and 3 bases respectively, with 20 bases between them. Looking up the rest from reference TRBV7-9 and TRBJ2-7 gives the full variable domain: DTGVSQNPRHKITKRGQNVTFRCDPISEHNRLYWYRQTLGQGPEFLTYFQNEAQLEKSRLLSDRFSAERPKGSFSTLEIQRTEQGDSAMYLCASSPPPPGIFYEQYFGPGTRLTVT.

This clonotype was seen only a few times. The CDR3, as DNA: TGTGCCAGCAGCGGCGTCGGGACAGAGAACACTGAAGCTTTCTTT. This codes for CASSGVGTENTEAFF. The J gene is TRBJ1-1, the V gene TRBV2; TRBD1 aligns across 7 bases. CDR1 is SNHLY and CDR2 is FYNNEI in the germline V gene. The CDR3 runs to 15 residues. V dropped 6 bases and J dropped 1; count of bases not matched to a gene: 8.

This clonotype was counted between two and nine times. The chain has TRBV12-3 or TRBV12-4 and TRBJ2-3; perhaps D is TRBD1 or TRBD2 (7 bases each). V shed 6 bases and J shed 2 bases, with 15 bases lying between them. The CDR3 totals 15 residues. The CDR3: CASRDQGGITDTQYF. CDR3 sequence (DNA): TGTGCCAGCAGGGACCAGGGGGGGATCACAGATACGCAGTATTTT.

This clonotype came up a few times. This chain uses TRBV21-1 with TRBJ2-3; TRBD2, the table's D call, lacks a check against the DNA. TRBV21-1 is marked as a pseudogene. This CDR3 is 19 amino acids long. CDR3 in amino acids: CASSKDPALAGGDTDTQYF. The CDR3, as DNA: TGTGCCAGCAGCAAAGACCCCGCGCTAGCGGGGGGGGACACAGATACGCAGTATTTT.

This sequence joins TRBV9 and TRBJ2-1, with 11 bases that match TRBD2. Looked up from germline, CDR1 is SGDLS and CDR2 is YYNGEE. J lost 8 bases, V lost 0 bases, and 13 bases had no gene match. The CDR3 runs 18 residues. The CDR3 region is CASSVVGTSGGQMDEQFF. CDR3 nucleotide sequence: TGTGCCAGCAGCGTAGTAGGCACTAGCGGGGGCCAGATGGATGAGCAGTTCTTC.

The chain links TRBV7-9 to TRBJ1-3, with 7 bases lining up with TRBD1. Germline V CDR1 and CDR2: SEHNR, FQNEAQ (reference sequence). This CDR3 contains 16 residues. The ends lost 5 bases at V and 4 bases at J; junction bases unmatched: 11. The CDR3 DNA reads TGTGCCAGCAGCCACCGCGACAGGGCACGCGGAAACACCATATATTTT. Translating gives CASSHRDRARGNTIYF. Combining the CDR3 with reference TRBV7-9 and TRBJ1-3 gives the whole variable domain DTGVSQNPRHKITKRGQNVTFRCDPISEHNRLYWYRQTLGQGPEFLTYFQNEAQLEKSRLLSDRFSAERPKGSFSTLEIQRTEQGDSAMYLCASSHRDRARGNTIYFGEGSWLTVV.

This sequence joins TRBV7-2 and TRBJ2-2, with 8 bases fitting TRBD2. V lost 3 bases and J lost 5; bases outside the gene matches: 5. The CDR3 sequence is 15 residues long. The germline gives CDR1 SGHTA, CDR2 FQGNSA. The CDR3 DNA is TGTGCCAGCAGCTTTATAGCGGGGATGACCGGGGAGCTGTTTTTT. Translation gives CASSFIAGMTGELFF.

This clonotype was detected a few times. CDR3 in DNA: TGTGCCAGCAGCTACACTAGCGGGGGGAAAGATACGCAGTATTTT. Amino acids: CASSYTSGGKDTQYF. The rearrangement uses TRBV7-3 and TRBJ2-3, with 12 bases identical to TRBD2. Trimming at V came to 4 bases and at J to 5 bases, leaving 4 bases not matched to a gene. This CDR3 contains 15 residues. Germline values: CDR1 SGHTA, CDR2 FQGTGA.

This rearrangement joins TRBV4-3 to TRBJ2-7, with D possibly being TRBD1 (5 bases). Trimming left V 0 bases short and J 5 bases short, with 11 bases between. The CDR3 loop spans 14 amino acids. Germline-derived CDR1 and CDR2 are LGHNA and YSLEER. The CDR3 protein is CASSQDRTIHEQYF. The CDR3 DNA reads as TGCGCCAGCAGCCAAGATAGGACAATCCACGAGCAGTACTTC.

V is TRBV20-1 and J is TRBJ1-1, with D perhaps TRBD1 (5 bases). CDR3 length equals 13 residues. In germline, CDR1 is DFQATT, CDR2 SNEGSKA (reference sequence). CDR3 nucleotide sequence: TGCAGCGTCGACAGTTTGGTCGGGTCTGAAGCTTTCTTT. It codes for CSVDSLVGSEAFF.

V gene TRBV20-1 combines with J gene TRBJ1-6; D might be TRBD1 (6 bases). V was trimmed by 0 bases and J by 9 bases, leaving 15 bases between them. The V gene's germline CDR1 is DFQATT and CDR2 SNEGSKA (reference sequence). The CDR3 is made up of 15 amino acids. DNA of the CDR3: TGCAGTGCTAGAGATACGGGGGGCGAGGGTTCACCCCTCCACTTT. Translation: CSARDTGGEGSPLHF.

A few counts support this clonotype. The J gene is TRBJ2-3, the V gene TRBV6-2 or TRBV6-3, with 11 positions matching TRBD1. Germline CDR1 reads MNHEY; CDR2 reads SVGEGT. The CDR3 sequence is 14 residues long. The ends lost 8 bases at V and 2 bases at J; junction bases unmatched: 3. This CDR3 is CASGTGGTTDTQYF. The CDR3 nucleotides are TGTGCCAGCGGGACAGGGGGGACCACAGATACGCAGTATTTT.

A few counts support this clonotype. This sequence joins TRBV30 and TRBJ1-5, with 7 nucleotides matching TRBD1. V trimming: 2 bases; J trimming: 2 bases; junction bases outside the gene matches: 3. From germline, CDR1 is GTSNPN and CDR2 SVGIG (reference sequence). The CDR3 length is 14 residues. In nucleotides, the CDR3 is TGTGCCTGGAGTACCGGACAGGGCAATCAGCCCCAGCATTTT. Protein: CAWSTGQGNQPQHF.

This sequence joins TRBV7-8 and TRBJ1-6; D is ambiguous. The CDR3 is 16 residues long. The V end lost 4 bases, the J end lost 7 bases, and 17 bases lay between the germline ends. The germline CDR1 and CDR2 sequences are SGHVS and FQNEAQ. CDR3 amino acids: CASSSDFDPRNSPLHF. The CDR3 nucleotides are TGTGCCAGCAGCTCCGATTTCGATCCTCGGAATTCACCCCTCCACTTT.

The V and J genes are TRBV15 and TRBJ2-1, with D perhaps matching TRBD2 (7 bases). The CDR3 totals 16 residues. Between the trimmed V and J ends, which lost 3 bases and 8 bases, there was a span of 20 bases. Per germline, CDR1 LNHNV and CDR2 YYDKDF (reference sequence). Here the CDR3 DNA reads TGTGCCACCAGCAGCTTTACCGGGACGGGGGGCGATGAGCAGTTCTTC. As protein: CATSSFTGTGGDEQFF.

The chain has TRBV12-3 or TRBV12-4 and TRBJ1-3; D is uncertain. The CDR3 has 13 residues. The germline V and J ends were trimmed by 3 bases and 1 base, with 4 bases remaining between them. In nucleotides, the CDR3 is TGTGCCAGCAGTTTCCTGTCTGGAAACACCATATATTTT. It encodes CASSFLSGNTIYF.

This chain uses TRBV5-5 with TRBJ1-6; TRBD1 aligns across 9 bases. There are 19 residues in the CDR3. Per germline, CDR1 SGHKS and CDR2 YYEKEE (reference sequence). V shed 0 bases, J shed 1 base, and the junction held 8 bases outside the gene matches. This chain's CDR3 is CASSLVFRDRVSYNSPLHF. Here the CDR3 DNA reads TGTGCCAGCAGCTTGGTTTTTCGGGACAGGGTATCCTATAATTCACCCCTCCACTTT.

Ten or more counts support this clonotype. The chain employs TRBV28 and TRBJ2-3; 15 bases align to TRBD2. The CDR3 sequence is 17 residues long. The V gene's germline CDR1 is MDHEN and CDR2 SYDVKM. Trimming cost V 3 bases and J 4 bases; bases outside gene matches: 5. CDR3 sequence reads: CASSLGLAGGESDTQYF. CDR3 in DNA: TGTGCCAGCAGTTTGGGACTAGCGGGGGGTGAGTCAGATACGCAGTATTTT.

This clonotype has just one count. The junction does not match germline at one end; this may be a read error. CDR3 protein: CSVEVVGTSTDTQYF. CDR3 DNA: TGCAGCGTCGAAGTCGTTGGGACTAGCACAGATACGCAGTATTTT. The V gene is TRBV29-1, the J gene TRBJ2-3; D is possibly TRBD2 (6 bases). The CDR3 totals 15 residues. CDR1 and CDR2 (germline): SQVTM, ANQGSEA.

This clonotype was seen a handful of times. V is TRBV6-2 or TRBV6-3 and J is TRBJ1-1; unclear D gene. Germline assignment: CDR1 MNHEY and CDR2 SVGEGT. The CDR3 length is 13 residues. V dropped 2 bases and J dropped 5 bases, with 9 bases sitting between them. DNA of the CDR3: TGTGCCAGCAGTTACCCCTCGGGGACTGAAGCTTTCTTT. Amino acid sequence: CASSYPSGTEAFF.

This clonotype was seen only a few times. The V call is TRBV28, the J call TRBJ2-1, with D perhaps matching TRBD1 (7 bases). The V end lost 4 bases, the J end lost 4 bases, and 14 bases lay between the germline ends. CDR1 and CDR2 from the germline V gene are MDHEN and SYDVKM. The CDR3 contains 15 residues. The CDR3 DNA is TGTGCCAGCAGTTACGACAGGGAGGTTTACAATGAGCAGTTCTTC. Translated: CASSYDREVYNEQFF.

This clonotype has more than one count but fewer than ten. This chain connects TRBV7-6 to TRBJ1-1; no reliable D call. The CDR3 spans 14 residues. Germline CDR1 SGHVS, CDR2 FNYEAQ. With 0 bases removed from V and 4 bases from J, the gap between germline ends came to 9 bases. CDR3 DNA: TGTGCCAGCAGCTTAGCGATAGGGAGCACTGAAGCTTTCTTT. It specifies CASSLAIGSTEAFF.

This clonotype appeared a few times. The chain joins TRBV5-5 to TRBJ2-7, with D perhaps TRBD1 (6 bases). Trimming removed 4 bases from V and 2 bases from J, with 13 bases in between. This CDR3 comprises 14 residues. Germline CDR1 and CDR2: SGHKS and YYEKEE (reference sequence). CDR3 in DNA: TGTGCCAGCAGCCCGAGACAGGATCCCTACGAGCAGTACTTC. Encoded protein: CASSPRQDPYEQYF.

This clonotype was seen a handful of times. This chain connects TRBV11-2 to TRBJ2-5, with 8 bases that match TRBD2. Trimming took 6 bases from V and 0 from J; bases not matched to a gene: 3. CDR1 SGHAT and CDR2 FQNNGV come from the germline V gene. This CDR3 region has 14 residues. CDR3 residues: CASSGLANQETQYF. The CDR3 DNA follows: TGTGCCAGCAGTGGACTAGCCAACCAAGAGACCCAGTACTTC.